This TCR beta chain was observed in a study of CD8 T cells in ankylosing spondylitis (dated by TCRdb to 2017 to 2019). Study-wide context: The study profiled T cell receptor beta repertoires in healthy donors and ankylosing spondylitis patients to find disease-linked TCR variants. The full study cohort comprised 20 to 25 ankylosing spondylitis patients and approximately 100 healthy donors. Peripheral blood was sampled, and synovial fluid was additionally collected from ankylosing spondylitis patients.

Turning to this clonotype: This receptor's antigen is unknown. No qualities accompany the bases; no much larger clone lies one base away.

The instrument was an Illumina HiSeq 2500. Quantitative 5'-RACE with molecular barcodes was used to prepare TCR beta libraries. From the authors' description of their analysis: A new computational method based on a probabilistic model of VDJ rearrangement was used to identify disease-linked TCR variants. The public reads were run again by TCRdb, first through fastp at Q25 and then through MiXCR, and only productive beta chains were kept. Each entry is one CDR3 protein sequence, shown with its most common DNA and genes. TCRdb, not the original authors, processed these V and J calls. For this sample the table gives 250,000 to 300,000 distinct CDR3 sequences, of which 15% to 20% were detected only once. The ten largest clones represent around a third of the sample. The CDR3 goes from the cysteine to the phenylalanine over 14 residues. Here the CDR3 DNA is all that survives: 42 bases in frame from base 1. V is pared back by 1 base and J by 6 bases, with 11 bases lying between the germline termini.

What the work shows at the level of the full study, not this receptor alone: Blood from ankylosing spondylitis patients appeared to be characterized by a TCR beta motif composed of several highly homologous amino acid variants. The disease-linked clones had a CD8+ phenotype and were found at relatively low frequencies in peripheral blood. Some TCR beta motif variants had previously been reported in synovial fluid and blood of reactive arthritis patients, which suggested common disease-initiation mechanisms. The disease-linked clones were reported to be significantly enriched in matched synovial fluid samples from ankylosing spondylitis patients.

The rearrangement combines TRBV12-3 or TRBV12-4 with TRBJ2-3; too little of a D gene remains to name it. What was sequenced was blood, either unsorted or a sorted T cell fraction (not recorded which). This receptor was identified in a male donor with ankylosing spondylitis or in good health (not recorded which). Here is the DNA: TGTGCCAGCAGTTTAGTACTACTTTGGGATACGCAGTATTTT. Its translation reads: CASSLVLLWDTQYF.